A selection of T cell receptor beta chains follows, all from one sample in a study of blood T cell repertoires in COVID-19. Libraries were prepared by immunoSEQ multiplex PCR; TCRdb keeps only in-frame clonotypes and omits some of them. The sample shows tens of thousands of clones, around 89% of them seen only once. Sequenced material: PBMCs or T cells enriched from blood (not recorded which). The receptors here all came from a woman aged 45-60 years with acute COVID-19. The CDR3 runs from the conserved cysteine through the conserved F or W. A D gene is named only where the DNA matches it firmly. Not all rows give a size; the values are once, few, many and, for expanded clones, a class.

TRBV27	TRBJ2-1	TRBD1	NA	CASSPPTGINEQFF	TGTGCCAGCAGTCCTCCGACAGGGATCAATGAGCAGTTCTTC
TRBV4-3	TRBJ2-2	NA	once	CASSRSGAGELFF	TGCGCCAGCAGCCGGTCGGGGGCCGGGGAGCTGTTTTTT
TRBV6-5	TRBJ2-7	TRBD1	NA	CASSYGQAYGYEQYF	TGTGCCAGCAGTTACGGACAGGCATACGGCTACGAGCAGTACTTC
TRBV27	TRBJ1-2	NA	once	CASRDFGEDGYTF	TGTGCCAGCAGAGACTTCGGAGAAGATGGCTACACCTTC
TRBV6-5	TRBJ1-2	TRBD1	NA	CASSYSRTGEGGGYTF	TGTGCCAGCAGTTACTCGAGGACAGGGGAAGGAGGTGGCTACACCTTC
TRBV29-1	TRBJ2-1	TRBD2	NA	CSVETSGRAGEQFF	TGCAGCGTCGAAACTAGCGGGAGGGCTGGTGAGCAGTTCTTC
TRBV7-8	TRBJ1-1	NA	NA	CASSLAVGGRDTEAFF	TGTGCCAGCAGCTTAGCGGTGGGGGGAAGGGACACTGAAGCTTTCTTT
TRBV7-2	TRBJ2-7	NA	NA	CASSLAGGAGASYEQYF	TGTGCCAGCAGCTTAGCCGGTGGGGCGGGGGCCTCCTACGAGCAGTACTTC
TRBV28	TRBJ2-5	TRBD1	NA	CASSLSGGLGGFGETQYF	TGTGCCAGCAGTTTATCAGGGGGCTTGGGTGGTTTCGGGGAGACCCAGTACTTC
TRBV15	TRBJ1-5	TRBD1	NA	CATSRDLSQGGNQPQHF	TGTGCCACCAGCAGAGATCTCTCACAGGGGGGCAATCAGCCCCAGCATTTT
TRBV4-1	TRBJ2-3	NA	NA	CASSPNEGRLTDTQYF	TGCGCCAGCAGCCCCAACGAGGGCCGACTCACAGATACGCAGTATTTT
TRBV7-8	TRBJ2-5	NA	NA	CASSDPRASQETQYF	TGTGCCAGCAGCGACCCCAGGGCGAGCCAAGAGACCCAGTACTTC
TRBV3-1/TRBV3-2	TRBJ2-7	TRBD2	NA	CASSQRLAGGEQYF	TGTGCCAGCAGCCAGAGACTAGCGGGAGGCGAGCAGTACTTC
TRBV2	TRBJ2-2	TRBD2	few	CASSPGLAGGSAGELFF	TGTGCCAGCAGTCCGGGACTAGCGGGAGGAAGTGCCGGGGAGCTGTTTTTT
TRBV30	TRBJ1-1	TRBD1	NA	CAWIRTGGKTEAFF	TGTGCCTGGATTCGGACAGGGGGCAAGACTGAAGCTTTCTTT
TRBV14	TRBJ2-7	NA	NA	CASSQDVGGEQYF	TGTGCCAGCAGCCAAGATGTGGGAGGCGAGCAGTACTTC
TRBV23-1	TRBJ2-1	TRBD2	NA	CASSQISPQREPNEQFF	TGCGCCAGCAGTCAAATTTCGCCTCAGCGGGAGCCCAATGAGCAGTTCTTC
TRBV29-1	TRBJ1-1	NA	NA	CSVKPGSATEAFF	TGCAGCGTTAAACCGGGGTCGGCCACTGAAGCTTTCTTT
TRBV3-1/TRBV3-2	TRBJ2-2	NA	NA	CASSQDRDTGELFF	TGTGCCAGCAGCCAAGACAGGGACACCGGGGAGCTGTTTTTT
TRBV9	TRBJ2-1	TRBD2	NA	CASSVTSDPYNEQFF	TGTGCCAGCAGCGTAACTAGCGACCCCTACAATGAGCAGTTCTTC
TRBV4-1	TRBJ2-7	TRBD2	NA	CASSQLSIAGYEAYEQYF	TGCGCCAGCAGCCAACTATCAATAGCGGGATATGAGGCCTACGAGCAGTACTTC
TRBV9	TRBJ1-1	TRBD1	NA	CASSVASGTGGREAFF	TGTGCCAGCAGCGTAGCTTCCGGGACAGGGGGCAGGGAGGCTTTCTTT
TRBV10-3	TRBJ2-1	TRBD2	NA	CAISDPGLAGTNEQFF	TGTGCCATCAGTGACCCGGGGTTAGCGGGAACCAATGAGCAGTTCTTC
TRBV11-2	TRBJ1-4	NA	NA	CASSLVLRTTNEKLFF	TGTGCCAGCAGCTTAGTCCTACGTACAACTAATGAAAAACTGTTTTTT
TRBV15	TRBJ1-6	NA	NA	CATSRETGGNSPLHF	TGTGCCACCAGCAGGGAGACGGGGGGTAATTCACCCCTCCACTTT
TRBV29-1	TRBJ1-1	TRBD1	NA	CSGDRGNTEAFF	TGCAGCGGAGACAGGGGAAACACTGAAGCTTTCTTT
TRBV2	TRBJ1-5	NA	NA	CASSEDYSNQPQHF	TGTGCCAGCAGCGAAGATTATAGCAATCAGCCCCAGCATTTT
TRBV5-1	TRBJ2-1	NA	once	CASSVPLAWVEQFF	TGCGCCAGCAGCGTCCCACTAGCCTGGGTTGAGCAGTTCTTC
TRBV12-3/TRBV12-4	TRBJ1-2	NA	NA	CASLRQAGYGYTF	TGTGCCAGCCTCCGTCAGGCAGGCTATGGCTACACCTTC
TRBV5-1	TRBJ1-3	NA	NA	CASSLESGSGNTIYF	TGCGCCAGCAGCTTGGAAAGCGGCTCTGGAAACACCATATATTTT
TRBV10-3	TRBJ2-7	NA	NA	CATISGSHEQYF	TGTGCCACGATATCAGGGTCCCACGAGCAGTACTTC
TRBV11-2	TRBJ2-7	NA	NA	CASSLDPGAEQYF	TGTGCCAGCAGCTTAGATCCTGGGGCCGAGCAGTACTTC
TRBV5-5	TRBJ1-2	NA	NA	CASSLPTDYGYTF	TGTGCCAGCAGCTTACCGACAGACTATGGCTACACCTTC
TRBV4-1	TRBJ2-1	TRBD2	NA	CASSSEVAGEGYNEQFF	TGCGCCAGCAGCTCGGAGGTGGCGGGAGAAGGGTACAATGAGCAGTTCTTC
TRBV29-1	TRBJ1-1	NA	few	CSVGREGTEAFF	TGCAGCGTTGGCAGGGAGGGAACTGAAGCTTTCTTT
TRBV24-1	TRBJ1-1	NA	NA	CATSDFGGQEAFF	TGTGCCACCAGTGATTTTGGCGGGCAAGAAGCTTTCTTT
TRBV5-4	TRBJ2-5	NA	NA	CASSLLQDQETQYF	TGTGCCAGCAGCTTGTTACAAGATCAAGAGACCCAGTACTTC
TRBV21-1	TRBJ2-1	NA	NA	CASRNSGTQINNEQFF	TGTGCCAGCAGGAACTCCGGGACACAGATTAACAATGAGCAGTTCTTC
TRBV11-2	TRBJ2-5	TRBD2	NA	CASSLDPLAGDQETQYF	TGTGCCAGCAGCTTAGATCCCCTAGCGGGCGATCAAGAGACCCAGTACTTC
TRBV7-7	TRBJ2-5	NA	NA	CASRLPLTSWETQYF	TGTGCCAGCAGACTCCCTTTGACTAGTTGGGAGACCCAGTACTTC
TRBV7-2	TRBJ1-2	NA	NA	CASSSSREGYGYTF	TGTGCCAGCAGCTCAAGCCGGGAAGGGTATGGCTACACCTTC
TRBV5-1	TRBJ1-6	TRBD1	NA	CASSQQGGNSPLHF	TGCGCCAGCAGCCAGCAGGGGGGTAATTCACCCCTCCACTTT
TRBV19	TRBJ2-6	NA	NA	CASQRRDSGANVLTF	TGTGCCAGCCAGCGCCGGGACTCTGGGGCCAACGTCCTGACTTTC
TRBV11-1	TRBJ2-2	TRBD1	NA	CASSSTGGGTGELFF	TGTGCCAGCAGCAGCACAGGGGGAGGCACCGGGGAGCTGTTTTTT
TRBV7-8	TRBJ1-2	NA	NA	CASSLFADTGPYGYTF	TGTGCCAGCAGCCTCTTCGCGGATACAGGGCCCTATGGCTACACCTTC
TRBV7-9	TRBJ1-2	TRBD1	NA	CASSPGQGPIFYGYTF	TGTGCCAGCAGTCCTGGACAGGGGCCTATTTTCTATGGCTACACCTTC